This T cell receptor (beta chain) was identified during a study of T cells in Graves' hyperthyroidism and ophthalmopathy (dated by TCRdb to the late 2010s). A note on the overall study: Peripheral blood samples were taken at the time of initial diagnosis, prior to any treatment. To identify distinguishing TCR V-J signatures, a discovery cohort of about 95 patients was used, comprising some 43 with Graves' ophthalmopathy and around 60 with stable Graves' hyperthyroidism. Prospective prediction of ophthalmopathy was tested in an independent validation cohort consisting of some 20 hyperthyroidism patients and around 17 patients who later progressed to ophthalmopathy. The 75 to 100 discovery patients were randomly split 7:3 into training and test sets. Thyroid tissue and blood T-cell repertoires from six Graves' hyperthyroidism patients were also compared in the study. Following sampling, methimazole starting at 30 mg daily was given to hyperthyroidism patients, and high-dose intravenous methylprednisolone was given to ophthalmopathy patients. The paper describes TCR Vbeta CDR3 sequencing of 140 or so peripheral blood samples, made up of fewer than 50 ophthalmopathy patients, roughly 72 hyperthyroidism patients and 17 progressor patients.

At least ten counts were recorded for this clonotype. The specificity of this receptor is unknown. No much larger clone is present one base from it, and per-base qualities are unavailable. Graves' hyperthyroidism was defined as stable when no progression to ophthalmopathy occurred over 18 months of follow-up. Hyperthyroidism patients were aged 18 to 65 years and newly diagnosed, with disease duration of less than 2 months. Any patient with an uncontrolled infection, another autoimmune disease, pregnancy or lactation was excluded. Diagnoses relied on clinical symptoms, serum thyroxine and TRAb, thyroid ultrasound and orbital computed tomography. Ficoll-Paque density gradient centrifugation was used to isolate PBMCs from approximately 11 ml of fresh peripheral blood. Trizol reagent was used to extract total RNA, and RNA quality was then checked on an Agilent 2100 Bioanalyzer. Results and caveats for the whole study, not just this receptor: Sample size was not statistically predetermined, and blinding of investigators to group allocation was not performed. In validation, the model predicted progression to ophthalmopathy a median of about 5.9 months before onset, with about 71% sensitivity and around 76% specificity. Blood samples also contained most of the expanded thyroid clonotypes (frequency above 0.001), which suggests that blood repertoires may reflect thyroid immune responses. Ophthalmopathy was separated from stable hyperthyroidism by a 13 V-J signature model, with around 90% sensitivity and 81% to 83% specificity obtained in cross-validation and 80%/75% obtained in testing.

The TCR beta CDR3 regions were amplified from RNA transcripts. For the first round of RT-PCR on the TCR CDR3, the HTBI primer set was used together with the Qiagen OneStep RT-PCR kit. The libraries were constructed in a second round of multiplex PCR and then size-selected and purified. Sequencing of the libraries was done on an Illumina HiSeq2000 using paired-end 100 bp reads. In the source study's methods: Raw data were processed with SOAPnuke, discarding reads with adapters, uncalled bases, mean Phred below 15, or no exact constant-primer or identifier match. COPE v1.2.5 was used to merge the high-quality paired reads, and each unique nucleotide sequence was defined as a clonotype. Clonotypes were aligned to IMGT TRBV, TRBD and TRBJ reference segments using MiTCR v1.1. Analysis was restricted to V-J combinations with a frequency above 0.0001, which covered roughly 99% of repertoires. A TCS score was defined as the ratio of F50 (clonal expansion) to E x V (chaos), with BLOSUM62-based TCRdist applied between CDR3 peptides within each V-J. Welch's t-statistics and random forest reduced roughly 500 V-J features to roughly 13, which were used in a naive Bayes classifier (R e1071). Using fastp trimming at Q25 and MiXCR clonotype assembly, TCRdb reanalyzed the public sequencing data and kept in-frame beta chains. Duplicate CDR3 protein sequences are folded into a single record with the most common DNA and genes. The V and J calls and clone size come from TCRdb's table, not from the authors' own analysis. Here the sample has about 700,000 distinct CDR3 sequences; around 15% occur a single time. The top ten clonotypes cover about 9.4% of the sample.

The CDR3 measures 14 amino acids from cysteine to phenylalanine. The kept DNA is CDR3 alone, 42 bases in frame from the first base. Germline trimming: 3 bases from V, 8 bases from J; junction bases outside gene matches: 6. Per the germline V gene (reference sequence), GTSNPN is the CDR1 and SVGIG is the CDR2. The TCR originated in a young woman with Graves' hyperthyroidism. Material for sequencing was blood. The chain employs TRBV30 and TRBJ2-1; TRBD2 lines up with 11 middle nucleotides. The CDR3 region has the sequence CAWSLTSGSYEQFF. The sequence in DNA is TGTGCCTGGAGCCTAACTAGCGGGAGCTATGAGCAGTTCTTC.